These 31 T cell receptor beta chains were all obtained from the same sample, sequenced in a study of cytomegalovirus exposure and HLA in healthy donors. Profiled with immunoSEQ multiplex PCR; TCRdb holds only in-frame clones, not every one. The sample has roughly 63,000 clones, roughly nine tenths seen once; the top ten hold over 1%. The sequenced material came from PBMCs. These receptors all stem from a woman in her late teens or twenties in good health and CMV-seronegative.

The chain combines TRBV15 with TRBJ1-4; D is possibly TRBD1 (5 bases). The CDR3 is 16 amino acids. Per the germline V gene, CDR1 is LNHNV and CDR2 is YYDKDF (reference sequence). V was trimmed by 2 bases and J by 3 bases, leaving 13 bases between them. The CDR3 bases are TGTGCCACCAGCAGACAGGGAGGGGTGGCTAATGAAAAACTGTTTTTT. It is translated as CATSRQGGVANEKLFF.

Points on this clone: Other DNA sequences within the sample encode an identical CDR3. This chain links TRBV29-1 with TRBJ2-1; TRBD2 agrees at 13 bases. CDR1 is SQVTM, CDR2 ANQGSEA, per germline. After removal of 1 base from V and 6 bases from J, the junction contained 0 bases not matched to a gene. CDR3 size: 14 residues. The CDR3 reads CSVEGLAGGNEQFF. The CDR3 DNA sequence: TGCAGCGTTGAAGGACTAGCGGGAGGCAATGAGCAGTTCTTC.

V usage is TRBV29-1 and J usage is TRBJ2-7; possible D gene TRBD2, 6 bases. Trimming stripped 7 bases from V and 3 bases from J, with 13 bases between. Germline V lookup: CDR1 SQVTM, CDR2 ANQGSEA. The length of the CDR3 is 12 residues. This CDR3 reads CSAILRGYEQYF. In nucleotides, the CDR3 is TGCAGCGCCATACTGCGGGGCTACGAGCAGTACTTC.

This clone has just one count. The genes are TRBV28 and TRBJ2-4; the D gene is possibly TRBD1 (6 bases). The CDR3 is made up of 18 amino acids. V dropped 2 bases and J dropped 4 bases, with 21 bases sitting between them. Germline CDR1 and CDR2: MDHEN and SYDVKM. CDR3 DNA sequence: TGTGCCAGCAGTTTACTAGTCCGACAGGTTGGTGGGAAAAACATTCAGTACTTC. Protein product: CASSLLVRQVGGKNIQYF.

This clone came up once. V gene TRBV7-2 combines with J gene TRBJ2-7, with TRBD1 matching over 10 bases. The CDR3 is 14 amino acids. The V segment lost 7 bases and the J segment 6 bases; nucleotides outside the gene matches: 9. The V gene's germline CDR1 is SGHTA and CDR2 FQGNSA. CDR3 amino acids: CASTRGDRGGEQYF. CDR3 DNA: TGTGCCAGCACTCGGGGGGACAGGGGAGGCGAGCAGTACTTC.

This rearrangement joins TRBV28 to TRBJ2-1; 7 bases are shared with TRBD2. With V trimmed by 2 bases and J by 0 bases, 4 bases remained unmatched. CDR3 length: 16 amino acids. Germline assignment: CDR1 MDHEN and CDR2 SYDVKM. The CDR3 here is CASSLTVAGSYNEQFF. CDR3 DNA: TGTGCCAGCAGTTTAACGGTAGCGGGCTCCTACAATGAGCAGTTCTTC. Based on the CDR3 plus reference TRBV28 and TRBJ2-1, the full variable domain is DVKVTQSSRYLVKRTGEKVFLECVQDMDHENMFWYRQDPGLGLRLIYFSYDVKMKEKGDIPEGYSVSREKKERFSLILESASTNQTSMYLCASSLTVAGSYNEQFFGPGTRLTVL.

The chain links TRBV5-8 to TRBJ2-5, with D possibly being TRBD1 (6 bases). CDR3 length: 16 amino acids. Trimming cost V 4 bases and J 5 bases, with 21 bases left between them. Germline CDR1 and CDR2: SGHTS and YDEGEE. In DNA form, the CDR3 reads TGTGCCAGCAGCCTGACGGGACATCCCACGGGGGAGACCCAGTACTTC. It specifies CASSLTGHPTGETQYF.

The chain links TRBV19 to TRBJ2-7; 8 bases line up with TRBD1. V gave up 4 bases and J gave up 6 bases; unmatched junction bases: 2. Germline V CDR1 and CDR2: LNHDA, SQIVND (reference sequence). This CDR3 is 12 amino acids long. In nucleotides, the CDR3 is TGTGCCAGTAGTAAGACAGGGGTCGAGCAGTACTTC. Translation gives CASSKTGVEQYF.

This clone appeared a single time. The chain couples TRBV28 to TRBJ2-7; D might be TRBD2 (6 bases). From germline, CDR1 is MDHEN and CDR2 SYDVKM. The CDR3 loop spans 15 amino acids. The V end was cut by 7 bases, the J end by 4 bases, with 20 bases between. The CDR3 reads CASTITESGGYEQYF. CDR3 sequence (DNA): TGTGCCAGCACCATAACGGAGTCTGGGGGGTACGAGCAGTACTTC.

This clone was recorded once. The genes are TRBV10-3 and TRBJ1-1; D call uncertain. The germline V gene encodes CDR1 ENHRY and CDR2 SYGVKD. Trimming took off 6 bases at V and 2 bases at J, with 7 bases between the two ends. This CDR3 contains 12 residues. The CDR3 loop is CAIRHSNTEAFF. CDR3 in DNA: TGTGCCATCAGGCACTCAAACACTGAAGCTTTCTTT.

The chain combines TRBV5-1 with TRBJ1-1; 7 nucleotides align to TRBD1. After removal of 2 bases from V and 2 bases from J, the junction contained 12 bases not matched to a gene. The germline CDR1 and CDR2 sequences are SGHRS and YFSETQ. There are 17 residues in the CDR3. CDR3 sequence: CASSFPRAGTVNTEAFF. CDR3 nucleotide sequence: TGCGCCAGCAGCTTTCCCCGGGCAGGGACAGTCAACACTGAAGCTTTCTTT.

This rearrangement joins TRBV5-5 to TRBJ2-2; D not certain. Germline CDR1 is SGHKS and CDR2 is YYEKEE (reference sequence). Between the trimmed V and J ends, which lost 0 bases and 2 bases, there was a span of 5 bases. CDR3 size: 14 residues. The CDR3 DNA sequence: TGTGCCAGCAGCTTGGGACATAACACCGGGGAGCTGTTTTTT. Amino acids: CASSLGHNTGELFF. The entire variable domain, with the rest obtained from reference TRBV5-5 and TRBJ2-2, is as follows: DAGVTQSPTHLIKTRGQQVTLRCSPISGHKSVSWYQQVLGQGPQFIFQYYEKEERGRGNFPDRFSARQFPNYSSELNVNALLLGDSALYLCASSLGHNTGELFFGEGSRLTVL.

V gene TRBV19 combines with J gene TRBJ2-5; D possibly corresponds to TRBD1 (6 bases). This CDR3 comprises 11 residues. V lost 11 bases to trimming and J lost 3 bases, with 10 bases between them. Germline V gene data show CDR1 as LNHDA and CDR2 as SQIVND (reference sequence). CDR3 in DNA: TGTGCCTCAGAGGGGGAAGAGACCCAGTACTTC. Translated: CASEGEETQYF.

The V and J genes are TRBV5-1 and TRBJ2-3; D unclear. Germline loops: CDR1 SGHRS, CDR2 YFSETQ. Deletions cut 4 bases from V and 4 bases from J, with 4 bases between. This CDR3 is built from 11 residues. CDR3 sequence reads: CASSEADTQYF. As DNA, the CDR3 is TGCGCCAGCAGCGAGGCAGATACGCAGTATTTT.

The chain recombines TRBV7-9 with TRBJ1-3; TRBD1 might be the D (6 bases). This CDR3 is built from 14 residues. From germline, CDR1 is SEHNR and CDR2 FQNEAQ (reference sequence). V lost 5 bases and J 1 base, leaving 9 bases between the germline ends. As DNA, the CDR3 is TGTGCCAGCAGCAACACAGGGTCTGGAAACACCATATATTTT. Its translation is CASSNTGSGNTIYF.

This rearrangement joins TRBV7-9 to TRBJ2-1; 12 bases agree with TRBD2. Germline V gene data show CDR1 as SEHNR and CDR2 as FQNEAQ (reference sequence). J gave up 8 bases and V 2 bases, and 13 bases lay outside the gene matches. The CDR3 is made up of 18 amino acids. The CDR3 DNA reads as TGTGCCAGCAGCTTACCCCCAAGACTAGCGGGAGTATCGCATGAGCAGTTCTTC. Protein product: CASSLPPRLAGVSHEQFF.

The V gene is TRBV30, the J gene TRBJ2-7; 7 bases line up with TRBD1. J was trimmed by 7 bases and V by 3 bases; bases with no gene match: 15. The CDR3 has 15 residues. Germline CDR1 and CDR2: GTSNPN and SVGIG (reference sequence). CDR3 protein: CAWSNHQPQGVEQYF. The CDR3 coding sequence is TGTGCCTGGAGCAACCACCAACCCCAGGGGGTGGAGCAGTACTTC.

This chain connects TRBV5-7 to TRBJ2-5; TRBD1 aligns across 7 bases. TRBV5-7 is designated an ORF whose function remains uncertain. The CDR3 totals 16 residues. Trimming removed 4 bases from V and 5 bases from J; junction bases left unmatched: 14. The CDR3 loop reads CASSPVRDSHGETQYF. DNA of the CDR3: TGTGCCAGCAGCCCGGTCCGGGACAGCCACGGGGAGACCCAGTACTTC.

This clone occurred a few times. The genes are TRBV2 and TRBJ2-5, with D possibly being TRBD2 (5 bases). The CDR3 is made up of 14 amino acids. V was cut by 3 bases and J by 7 bases, with 15 bases left in between. The V gene's germline CDR1 is SNHLY and CDR2 FYNNEI. The CDR3 region has the DNA TGTGCCAGCAGTGAGGTGGACGGACTGGGGACCCAGTACTTC. It encodes CASSEVDGLGTQYF.

This rearrangement joins TRBV5-1 to TRBJ1-1, with 7 bases fitting TRBD1. Per germline, CDR1 SGHRS and CDR2 YFSETQ. CDR3 length: 15 amino acids. Trimming at V came to 4 bases and at J to 6 bases, leaving 12 bases not matched to a gene. The chain's CDR3 is CASSLRQGAGAEAFF. The DNA for the CDR3 is TGCGCCAGCAGCCTAAGACAGGGCGCGGGTGCTGAAGCTTTCTTT.

The gene calls are TRBV4-1 and TRBJ1-5, with 7 bases identical to TRBD1. The length of the CDR3 is 14 residues. Germline CDR1 and CDR2: MGHRA and YSYEKL. J lost 6 bases, V lost 2 bases, and 4 bases had no gene match. CDR3 in DNA: TGCGCCAGCAGCCAAACAGGGGTCATTCAGCCCCAGCATTTT. It specifies CASSQTGVIQPQHF.

The rearrangement joins TRBV11-2 to TRBJ2-3; weak D call: TRBD2 (6 bases). Germline values: CDR1 SGHAT, CDR2 FQNNGV. The CDR3 sequence is 15 residues long. The V end lost 2 bases, the J end lost 0 bases, and 9 bases lay between the germline ends. CDR3 DNA sequence: TGTGCCAGCAGCTTAATCGGGACTAGCACAGATACGCAGTATTTT. Protein: CASSLIGTSTDTQYF.

The rearrangement links TRBV28 to TRBJ2-4; 9 bases line up with TRBD2. CDR1 MDHEN and CDR2 SYDVKM come from the germline V gene. The J segment lost 6 bases and the V segment lost 0 bases, leaving 3 bases of the junction unmatched. The CDR3 covers 15 residues. The CDR3 DNA reads as TGTGCCAGCAGTTTATGGACTAGCGGAGTAAACATTCAGTACTTC. Translation gives CASSLWTSGVNIQYF.

The J gene is TRBJ2-4, the V gene TRBV28; TRBD1 matches 7 bases. This CDR3 contains 16 residues. Germline lookup yields CDR1 MDHEN and CDR2 SYDVKM. V lost 7 bases, J lost 2 bases, and 11 bases stayed unmatched. CDR3 sequence reads: CASTKTGVATKNIQYF. The CDR3 bases are TGTGCCAGCACCAAAACAGGGGTCGCGACCAAAAACATTCAGTACTTC.

V and J are TRBV19 and TRBJ1-1; unclear D gene. With 4 bases removed from V and 1 base from J, the gap between germline ends came to 16 bases. CDR1 and CDR2 (germline): LNHDA, SQIVND (reference sequence). The CDR3 has 16 amino acids. As DNA, the CDR3 is TGTGCCAGTAGTAGAGTAGCGGACCGAACGAACACTGAAGCTTTCTTT. Translated: CASSRVADRTNTEAFF. The whole variable domain, filled in from reference TRBV19 and TRBJ1-1, reads DGGITQSPKYLFRKEGQNVTLSCEQNLNHDAMYWYRQDPGQGLRLIYYSQIVNDFQKGDIAEGYSVSREKKESFPLTVTSAQKNPTAFYLCASSRVADRTNTEAFFGQGTRLTVV.

The V and J genes are TRBV28 and TRBJ2-2; the match to TRBD1 covers 9 bases. The trim removed 8 bases at V and 4 bases at J, leaving 11 bases unmatched. This CDR3 is 16 amino acids long. Germline CDR1 reads MDHEN; CDR2 reads SYDVKM. The chain's CDR3 is CASGDRAKTSTGELFF. The DNA for the CDR3 is TGTGCCAGCGGGGACAGGGCGAAGACAAGCACCGGGGAGCTGTTTTTT.

The CDR3: CASRRRGIAGNTIYF. The CDR3 nucleotides are TGTGCCAGCAGGCGGCGCGGAATAGCTGGAAACACCATATATTTT. This chain uses TRBV28 with TRBJ1-3, with unresolved D. V was shortened by 6 bases and J by 2 bases, with 14 bases between the two germline ends. Germline CDR1 and CDR2: MDHEN and SYDVKM. The CDR3 runs to 15 residues.

The rearrangement uses TRBV6-6 and TRBJ1-5, with a tentative D call TRBD1 (6 bases). Germline CDR1 MNHNY, CDR2 SVGAGI (reference sequence). With 8 bases removed from V and 0 bases from J, the gap between germline ends came to 8 bases. This CDR3 comprises 13 residues. As DNA, the CDR3 is TGTGCCAGCCGACAGGATAGCAATCAGCCCCAGCATTTT. Translating gives CASRQDSNQPQHF.

This chain links TRBV6-1 with TRBJ2-7; TRBD1 matches 10 bases. The ends lost 8 bases at V and 2 bases at J; junction bases unmatched: 6. The CDR3 is made up of 14 amino acids. Germline V CDR1 and CDR2: MNHNS, SASEGT. The CDR3 DNA is TGTGCCAGCGGAGTCGACAGGGGGCCCTACGAGCAGTACTTC. It specifies CASGVDRGPYEQYF.

The rearrangement uses TRBV7-8 and TRBJ2-1; the match to TRBD2 covers 10 bases. The V gene end was trimmed by 1 base and the J gene end by 9 bases; junction bases not matched to a gene: 15. Germline CDR1 reads SGHVS; CDR2 reads FQNEAQ. CDR3 length: 18 amino acids. The CDR3 protein is CASSLGRGASGSRGEQFF. In DNA, the CDR3 is TGTGCCAGCAGCTTAGGGCGGGGGGCTAGCGGGAGTCGCGGTGAGCAGTTCTTC.

By share of the sample, this clone is medium-sized (0.01 to 0.1%). V gene TRBV6-4 combines with J gene TRBJ2-1, with TRBD2 identical over 12 bases. This CDR3 has 15 residues. CDR1 MRHNA and CDR2 SNTAGT come from the germline V gene. V dropped 0 bases and J dropped 6; count of bases not matched to a gene: 0. The CDR3 spells CASSDSTSGSNEQFF. The CDR3 nucleotides read TGTGCCAGCAGTGACTCGACTAGCGGGAGCAATGAGCAGTTCTTC.